Listed here are 11 T cell receptor beta chains from one sample, sequenced in a study of tumor-infiltrating lymphocytes in primary liver carcinoma. TCR beta cDNA was reverse-transcribed from roughly 520 ng of total RNA. The reaction used a constant-region primer and ProtoScript II reverse transcriptase. For TCR beta, libraries were produced by three nested multiplex PCR rounds using slightly modified ARM-PCR. The first two PCR rounds used TRBV1-TRBV30 forward primers with a C-beta reverse primer, about 10 cycles each. TCRdb fed the multiplex PCR reads into MiXCR, producing one record per CDR3 protein. The repertoire has about 200,000 distinct CDR3 sequences, about two thirds of them found once; the top ten carry roughly 6.8%. RNA isolated from unsorted whole blood supplied the blood RNA, with germline DNA also extracted. Material: peripheral blood. The receptors shown here come from a woman aged 60-75 years with primary liver carcinoma and hepatitis B virus infection.

The J gene is TRBJ1-2, the V gene TRBV20-1; no clear D gene. The CDR3 has 14 residues. CDR1 DFQATT and CDR2 SNEGSKA come from the germline V gene (reference sequence). V was trimmed by 5 bases and J by 0 bases, leaving 13 bases between them. The CDR3 sequence: CSAQREGSNYGYTF. CDR3 nucleotide sequence: TGCAGTGCTCAAAGGGAGGGTTCTAACTATGGCTACACCTTC.

The sample holds one count of this clonotype. Given the absence of the conserved phenylalanine or tryptophan at the CDR3 end, a read error is likely. The chain combines TRBV4-1 with TRBJ2-3; TRBD2 might be the D (5 bases). Germline V gene data show CDR1 as MGHRA and CDR2 as YSYEKL. The CDR3 sequence is 14 residues long. The CDR3: CASSPTKGADTQYY. The CDR3 DNA reads as TGTGCCAGCAGCCCGACTAAAGGCGCAGATACGCAGTATTAT.

V is TRBV5-1 and J is TRBJ2-3, with a possible D match to TRBD2 (6 bases). V lost 3 bases to trimming and J lost 6 bases, with 23 bases between them. The CDR3 has 17 amino acids. Germline V gene lookup returns CDR1 SGHRS and CDR2 YFSETQ. CDR3 region: CASSSNLRTTRRDTQYF. The CDR3 coding sequence is TGCGCCAGCAGCTCCAATTTACGGACTACACGGCGGGATACGCAGTATTTT.

In regard to this clonotype: The junction shows a germline mismatch at one end, possibly a read error. The chain is built from TRBV6-2 or TRBV6-3 and TRBJ1-2; 7 positions agree with TRBD1. This CDR3 comprises 13 residues. Germline V lookup: CDR1 MNHEY, CDR2 SVGEGT. As DNA, the CDR3 is TGTGCCAACAGTGAAACAGGGGAGCGCGTCTACACCTTC. Amino acid sequence: CANSETGERVYTF.

This clonotype was detected ten times or more. Here the CDR3 reads CASRSDSQETQYF. The CDR3, as DNA: TGTGCCAGCAGATCGGACAGCCAAGAGACCCAGTACTTC. The rearrangement joins TRBV11-1 to TRBJ2-5; possibly TRBD1 for D (6 bases). V lost 6 bases to trimming and J lost 1 base, with 9 bases between them. Germline V gene data show CDR1 as SGHAT and CDR2 as FQDESV (reference sequence). This CDR3 has 13 amino acids. The full variable domain, rest sourced from reference TRBV11-1 and TRBJ2-5, is EAEVAQSPRYKITEKSQAVAFWCDPISGHATLYWYRQILGQGPELLVQFQDESVVDDSQLPKDRFSAERLKGVDSTLKIQPAELGDSAMYLCASRSDSQETQYFGPGTRLLVL.

This clonotype occurred many times. The CDR3 DNA follows: TGTGCCAGCAGCTTAGAGCCGGGGGCCGAGCAGTACTTC. It codes for CASSLEPGAEQYF. The J gene is TRBJ2-7, the V gene TRBV11-2; D may correspond to TRBD1 or TRBD2 (6 bases each). Germline V gene data show CDR1 as SGHAT and CDR2 as FQNNGV. There are 13 residues in the CDR3. The germline V and J ends were trimmed by 0 bases and 6 bases, with 9 bases remaining between them.

A remark on this clonotype: A read error may be the cause here, since a much bigger clone is one base away. This chain uses TRBV29-1 with TRBJ1-3; TRBD1 might be the D (6 bases). CDR3 length: 14 residues. CDR1 and CDR2 (germline): SQVTM, ANQGSEA. Trimming left V 6 bases short and J 2 bases short, with 14 bases between. The CDR3 loop is CSVGGAGAGNTIYF. The CDR3 nucleotides are TGCAGCGTGGGTGGGGCAGGGGCTGGAAACACCATATATTTT. Full variable domain (remainder filled in from reference TRBV29-1 and TRBJ1-3): SAVISQKPSRDICQRGTSLTIQCQVDSQVTMMFWYRQQPGQSLTLIATANQGSEATYESGFVIDKFPISRPNLTFSTLTVSNMSPEDSSIYLCSVGGAGAGNTIYFGEGSWLTVV.

The sample holds many counts of this clonotype. V gene TRBV10-3 combines with J gene TRBJ2-1, with D unresolved. Per the germline V gene, CDR1 is ENHRY and CDR2 is SYGVKD. The CDR3 length is 14 residues. V was shortened by 10 bases and J by 0 bases, with 13 bases between the two germline ends. This CDR3 is CATRFQSSYNEQFF. The CDR3 bases are TGTGCCACCCGATTTCAAAGCTCCTACAATGAGCAGTTCTTC.

Of note for this clonotype: Without the conserved terminal phenylalanine or tryptophan, this CDR3 likely stems from a read error. Here the CDR3 reads CASSLGRGIRTDTQYI. CDR3 bases: TGTGCCAGCAGTTTGGGACGCGGGATCCGCACGGATACGCAGTATATT. The chain joins TRBV12-3 or TRBV12-4 to TRBJ2-3; perhaps TRBD2 as D (6 bases). This CDR3 comprises 16 residues.

This clonotype has a count of ten or more. The V gene is TRBV10-2, the J gene TRBJ2-5, with 8 nucleotides matching TRBD2. Germline-derived CDR1 and CDR2 are WSHSY and SAAADI. The V gene end was trimmed by 6 bases and the J gene end by 5 bases; junction bases not matched to a gene: 14. The CDR3 has 16 residues. The DNA for the CDR3 is TGCGCCAGCAGGACCTCCGGGACTAGGTTTGGGGAGACCCAGTACTTC. Residues: CASRTSGTRFGETQYF.

Many counts were recorded for this clonotype. The chain is built from TRBV12-3 or TRBV12-4 and TRBJ2-5, with 8 bases identical to TRBD2. The CDR3 runs to 16 residues. With V trimmed by 6 bases and J by 0 bases, 9 bases remained unmatched. The CDR3 sequence is CASSPRGSGDQETQYF. CDR3 in DNA: TGTGCCAGCAGCCCCCGCGGTAGCGGGGACCAAGAGACCCAGTACTTC.